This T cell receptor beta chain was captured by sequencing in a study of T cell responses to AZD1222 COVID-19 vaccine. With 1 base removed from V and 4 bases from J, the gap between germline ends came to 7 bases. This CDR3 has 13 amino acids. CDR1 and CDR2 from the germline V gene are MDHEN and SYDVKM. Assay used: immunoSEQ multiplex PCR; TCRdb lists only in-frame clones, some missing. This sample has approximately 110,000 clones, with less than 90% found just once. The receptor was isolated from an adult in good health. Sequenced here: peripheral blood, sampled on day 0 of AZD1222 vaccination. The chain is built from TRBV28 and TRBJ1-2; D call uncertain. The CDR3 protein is CASSLYAVYGYTF. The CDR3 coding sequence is TGTGCCAGCAGTTTATACGCGGTCTATGGCTACACCTTC.